This TCR beta chain stems from a study of early T cells in non-severe SARS-CoV-2 infection. Overall study context: Sequencing of bulk RNA from unsorted whole blood was done, without chain pairing.

A note on this clonotype: What it binds is not known.

Study conclusions and caveats: Using VDJdb, the matching emphasized anti-spike CD8 responses while missing private and CD4 specificities.

Molecules of cDNA were individually given unique molecular identifiers that were attached to them. In TCRdb, the 5' RACE reads were re-called with MiXCR into one record per CDR3 protein. The table includes 48,000 or so distinct CDR3 sequences, around 13% detected once. Germline CDR1 SNHLY, CDR2 FYNNEI. The CDR3 extends over 14 amino acids. Unmatched junction bases numbered 6, after V lost 7 bases and J lost 2 bases. The rearrangement links TRBV2 to TRBJ2-3, with 7 bases identical to TRBD1. Sequencing input: whole blood. This receptor was obtained from an adult who was a healthcare worker with PCR-confirmed SARS-CoV-2 infection or an uninfected control (not recorded which). CDR3 in amino acids: CASNAGTVTDTQYF. The CDR3 DNA follows: TGTGCCAGCAATGCCGGGACAGTCACAGATACGCAGTATTTT.